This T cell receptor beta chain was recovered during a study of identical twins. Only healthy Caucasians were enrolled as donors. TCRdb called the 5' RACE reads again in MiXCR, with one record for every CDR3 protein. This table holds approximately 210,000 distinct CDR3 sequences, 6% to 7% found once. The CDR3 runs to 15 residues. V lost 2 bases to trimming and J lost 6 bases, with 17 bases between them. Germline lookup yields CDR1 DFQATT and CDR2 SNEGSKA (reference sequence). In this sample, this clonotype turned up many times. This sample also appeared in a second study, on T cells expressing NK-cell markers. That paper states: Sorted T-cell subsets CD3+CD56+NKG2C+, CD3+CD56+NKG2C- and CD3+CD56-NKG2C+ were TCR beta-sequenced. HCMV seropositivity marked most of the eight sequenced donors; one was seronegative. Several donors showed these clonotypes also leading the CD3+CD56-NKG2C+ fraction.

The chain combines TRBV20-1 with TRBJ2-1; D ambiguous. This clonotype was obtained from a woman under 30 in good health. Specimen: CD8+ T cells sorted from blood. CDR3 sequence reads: CSARRDRWAFNEQFF. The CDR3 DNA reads TGCAGTGCTAGACGCGATAGATGGGCGTTCAATGAGCAGTTCTTC.